This TCR beta chain comes out of a study of blood T cell repertoires in COVID-19. Whole-study context: The United States, Italy and Spain were the sources of the acute and convalescent COVID-19 samples. PBMCs, B-cell-depleted T cells, or T cells provided the cDNA or gDNA that made up the material.

Germline lookup yields CDR1 MDHEN and CDR2 SYDVKM. Unmatched junction bases numbered 5, after V lost 4 bases and J lost 4 bases. The CDR3 totals 15 residues. Participants spanned ages 18 to 89 years and resided in some 22 US areas. Self-reported history from a screening survey and questionnaire set each donor's cohort. Using immunoSEQ multiplex PCR, the repertoire was profiled, and TCRdb retains in-frame clones only, with some absent. The sample lists about 300,000 clones; around 89% were seen once. The TCR comes from a young woman with acute COVID-19. V is TRBV28 and J is TRBJ1-2, with TRBD1 identical over 11 bases. The sequenced sample consisted of PBMCs or T cells enriched from blood (not recorded which). As DNA, the CDR3 is TGTGCCAGCAGTTCGGACAGGGGGCTCGTCTATGGCTACACCTTC. As protein: CASSSDRGLVYGYTF.